This T cell receptor (beta chain) was sequenced in a study of blood T cell repertoires in COVID-19. Overall study context: Sample material is recorded as cDNA or gDNA derived from T cells, B-cell-depleted T cells, or PBMCs.

In the study's own analysis: Estimation of nucleated cell counts was performed using reference gene primer amplification. Repertoires were generated with immunoSEQ multiplex PCR, while TCRdb's copy carries only in-frame clones and drops some. V and J calls and clone size are copied from that table; D and trimming were computed from the DNA. The sample shows hundreds of thousands of clones, 75% to 90% of them seen only once. Germline-derived CDR1 and CDR2 are MNHEY and SMNVEV (reference sequence). The V and J ends lost 4 bases and 4 bases respectively, with 13 bases between them. The CDR3 is made up of 14 amino acids.

Sequencing input: peripheral blood. The gene calls are TRBV27 and TRBJ1-2; D might be TRBD1 (5 bases). The clonotype was recovered from a woman aged 25 to 39 with active or convalescent COVID-19. The CDR3 DNA follows: TGTGCCAGCAGTTGGGGGGGGTTTAGCTATGGCTACACCTTC. It encodes CASSWGGFSYGYTF.